This entry features one T cell receptor (beta chain) sequence. Its target is unknown. V lost 3 bases, J lost 1 base, and 15 bases lay in between. This CDR3 region has 16 residues. Per germline, CDR1 KGHSH and CDR2 LQKENI. Using its own MiXCR run on the 5' RACE reads, TCRdb lists one record per CDR3 protein. This table holds 110,000 or so distinct CDR3 sequences, roughly 3.2% found once. These data belong to a study of neurological immune-mediated disorders. Study-level points and caveats: No sharing of CDR3 amino acid sequences was observed among expanded clones across subjects, suggesting private repertoires in all groups. When repertoires were grouped phylogenetically, those of 18 of 34 multiple sclerosis patients fell into one related-CDR3 cluster, a possible signature.

This sequence was found in a woman aged 25-40 years with multiple sclerosis. Sequencing was performed on PBMCs. The chain joins TRBV18 to TRBJ1-1; D is uncertain. The CDR3 reads CASSPLRESRNTEAFF. CDR3 coding DNA: TGTGCCAGCTCACCCTTACGGGAAAGTAGGAACACTGAAGCTTTCTTT.